A single sample is the source of the 29 T cell receptor beta chains below, sequenced in a study of T cell changes during pregnancy in multiple sclerosis. Assay: immunoSEQ multiplex PCR; the TCRdb copy retains only in-frame clones and omits some. In the table there are 84,000 or so clones, over 90% of which are singletons. The source was peripheral blood, collected in the third trimester of pregnancy. The source is a female donor with multiple sclerosis, enrolled in a pregnancy study.

The V gene is TRBV30, the J gene TRBJ1-5; the D gene is possibly TRBD1 (5 bases). CDR1 GTSNPN and CDR2 SVGIG come from the germline V gene (reference sequence). Trimming pared 0 bases from V and 4 bases from J, leaving 7 bases between. The CDR3 contains 13 residues. The CDR3 sequence is CAWSVAGNQPQHF. The CDR3 bases are TGTGCCTGGAGTGTGGCAGGGAATCAGCCCCAGCATTTT.

This clone was detected only a few times. For the CDR3, the DNA is TGTGCCAGCAGTGGGGACAGCTCCTATAATTCACCCCTCCACTTT. Amino acids: CASSGDSSYNSPLHF. The V gene is TRBV2, the J gene TRBJ1-6; TRBD1 aligns across 7 bases. The CDR3 length is 15 residues. In germline, CDR1 is SNHLY, CDR2 FYNNEI. Trimming at V came to 4 bases and at J to 0 bases, leaving 0 bases not matched to a gene.

The chain combines TRBV11-2 with TRBJ2-5; TRBD2 matches at 10 bases. This CDR3 has 16 amino acids. V was pared by 3 bases and J by 5 bases, with 9 bases of the junction left unmatched. In germline, CDR1 is SGHAT, CDR2 FQNNGV. The CDR3 region has the DNA TGTGCCAGCAGCTTTCGGCCTAGCGGGGGCGGGGAGACCCAGTACTTC. Translation: CASSFRPSGGGETQYF.

The chain has TRBV4-1 and TRBJ1-1; 7 bases line up with TRBD1. V gave up 0 bases and J gave up 3 bases; unmatched junction bases: 4. Germline CDR1 reads MGHRA; CDR2 reads YSYEKL. This CDR3 has 15 residues. In DNA form, the CDR3 reads TGCGCCAGCAGCCAAGAGGAGGGGGCGGACACTGAAGCTTTCTTT. Translated: CASSQEEGADTEAFF.

This clone was detected once. The chain carries TRBV10-1 and TRBJ2-1; TRBD2 agrees at 8 bases. CDR1 and CDR2 (germline): WNHNN, SYGVQD (reference sequence). The CDR3 sequence is 13 residues long. After removal of 6 bases from V and 3 bases from J, the junction contained 1 base not matched to a gene. The DNA for the CDR3 is TGCGCCAGCAGCGGGGGGGGCTACAATGAGCAGTTCTTC. Translation: CASSGGGYNEQFF.

This rearrangement joins TRBV7-3 to TRBJ2-6; tentative D call: TRBD2 (5 bases). CDR1 and CDR2 from the germline V gene are SGHTA and FQGTGA. This CDR3 has 15 residues. Trimming pared 2 bases from V and 0 bases from J, leaving 5 bases between. This CDR3 is CASSLEGSGANVLTF. The CDR3 DNA sequence: TGTGCCAGCAGCTTAGAGGGCTCTGGGGCCAACGTCCTGACTTTC.

The V call is TRBV5-1, the J call TRBJ1-1; D might be TRBD1 (6 bases). Germline V gene sequence: CDR1 SGHRS, CDR2 YFSETQ. Trimming took off 0 bases at V and 4 bases at J, with 10 bases between the two ends. The CDR3 runs 14 residues. The CDR3 region is CASSLERGRTEAFF. The CDR3 DNA reads TGCGCCAGCAGCTTGGAGCGGGGGCGCACTGAAGCTTTCTTT.

About this clone itself: The sample carries other DNA sequences with the same CDR3. The V gene is TRBV5-6, the J gene TRBJ1-5; 7 bases line up with TRBD1. This CDR3 is 14 amino acids long. The V gene's germline CDR1 is SGHDT and CDR2 YYEEEE. The junction had 3 bases not matched to a gene; V was cut back by 0 bases and J by 6 bases. DNA for the CDR3: TGTGCCAGCAGCTTGGGACAGGGTGTTCAGCCCCAGCATTTT. It yields the protein CASSLGQGVQPQHF.

The table lists this clone with a few counts. The chain combines TRBV5-6 with TRBJ1-5; D call uncertain. Germline values: CDR1 SGHDT, CDR2 YYEEEE. The CDR3 totals 14 residues. V lost 4 bases, J lost 3 bases, and 11 bases lay in between. The CDR3: CASSLSGVNQPQHF. CDR3 DNA: TGTGCCAGCAGCCTGTCCGGGGTCAATCAGCCCCAGCATTTT.

The V gene is TRBV6-1, the J gene TRBJ1-5; no clear D gene. V dropped 2 bases and J dropped 4 bases, with 3 bases sitting between them. This CDR3 is built from 12 residues. Germline V lookup: CDR1 MNHNS, CDR2 SASEGT. CDR3 bases: TGTGCCAGCAGTGAACTAAATCAGCCCCAGCATTTT. Translation: CASSELNQPQHF.

The chain employs TRBV7-3 and TRBJ2-5; 8 bases line up with TRBD1. With 5 bases clipped from V and 1 base from J, the junction kept 12 bases outside the gene matches. Germline V gene sequence: CDR1 SGHTA, CDR2 FQGTGA. The CDR3 loop spans 17 amino acids. The CDR3 loop reads CASSQSARDRSQETQYF. For the CDR3, the DNA is TGTGCCAGCAGCCAATCCGCCCGGGACAGGAGCCAAGAGACCCAGTACTTC.

This chain links TRBV9 with TRBJ1-2, with a possible D match to TRBD1 (6 bases). The CDR3 is 14 amino acids. The germline gives CDR1 SGDLS, CDR2 YYNGEE. V was clipped by 0 bases and J by 3 bases, with 9 bases between them. The CDR3 reads CASSVAEGDYGYTF. The CDR3 DNA sequence: TGTGCCAGCAGCGTAGCCGAGGGGGACTATGGCTACACCTTC.

The chain carries TRBV5-1 and TRBJ1-1, with 7 positions matching TRBD1. The CDR3 is 17 amino acids. The V and J ends lost 0 bases and 1 base, in that order; junction bases with no gene match: 9. Germline V gene data show CDR1 as SGHRS and CDR2 as YFSETQ. The CDR3 sequence is CASSLAKEGQRNTEAFF. CDR3 bases: TGCGCCAGCAGCTTGGCGAAGGAGGGACAGCGGAACACTGAAGCTTTCTTT.

This clone was observed once. The chain combines TRBV7-6 with TRBJ2-1, with 7 positions matching TRBD1. J was trimmed by 9 bases and V by 1 base; bases with no gene match: 9. The germline V gene has CDR1 SGHVS and CDR2 FNYEAQ. The CDR3 length is 15 residues. The CDR3 sequence is CASSLVEGANLEQFF. The CDR3 DNA reads as TGTGCCAGCAGCTTAGTAGAGGGGGCTAATCTTGAGCAGTTCTTC.

V is TRBV11-1 and J is TRBJ2-2, with a tentative D call TRBD1 (5 bases). V lost 5 bases, J lost 1 base, and 8 bases lay in between. The CDR3 is 14 amino acids. Looked up from germline, CDR1 is SGHAT and CDR2 is FQDESV (reference sequence). CDR3 in amino acids: CASSQQVNTGELFF. DNA of the CDR3: TGTGCCAGCAGCCAACAGGTGAACACCGGGGAGCTGTTTTTT.

The rearrangement uses TRBV27 and TRBJ2-5, with D possibly being TRBD2 (7 bases). CDR1 MNHEY and CDR2 SMNVEV come from the germline V gene (reference sequence). Trimming pared 1 base from V and 5 bases from J, leaving 17 bases between. The CDR3 is made up of 16 amino acids. The CDR3 DNA reads TGTGCCAGCAGTTTATTGGGTCGGGGGGCCGAGGAGACCCAGTACTTC. Protein: CASSLLGRGAEETQYF.

The gene calls are TRBV10-2 and TRBJ2-2, with 7 bases aligning to TRBD1. The V segment lost 1 base and the J segment 4 bases; nucleotides outside the gene matches: 6. This CDR3 has 16 amino acids. The germline CDR1 and CDR2 sequences are WSHSY and SAAADI. The CDR3 is CASSELTGFGTGELFF. Here the CDR3 DNA reads TGCGCCAGCAGTGAGTTGACAGGGTTTGGCACCGGGGAGCTGTTTTTT.

This clone has just one count. The chain combines TRBV27 with TRBJ2-7; D gene unclear. The CDR3 is 16 residues long. V was pared by 3 bases and J by 0 bases, with 15 bases between. Germline CDR1 reads MNHEY; CDR2 reads SMNVEV (reference sequence). In nucleotides, the CDR3 is TGTGCCAGCAGTTTCTACCCCGTGGCTAGCTCCTACGAGCAGTACTTC. Its translation: CASSFYPVASSYEQYF.

The V call is TRBV19, the J call TRBJ1-5; no firm D call. The germline CDR1 and CDR2 sequences are LNHDA and SQIVND (reference sequence). Trimming pared 5 bases from V and 1 base from J, leaving 3 bases between. CDR3 length: 12 residues. The CDR3 spells CASSGSNQPQHF. The CDR3, as DNA: TGTGCCAGTAGTGGCAGCAATCAGCCCCAGCATTTT.

This rearrangement joins TRBV11-2 to TRBJ2-7; D is unclear. There are 11 residues in the CDR3. CDR1 is SGHAT and CDR2 is FQNNGV in the germline V gene. V was pared by 11 bases and J by 7 bases, with 15 bases between. CDR3 sequence reads: CAGTSSSEQYF. The CDR3 DNA follows: TGTGCCGGCACCTCTTCTAGTGAGCAGTACTTC.

The chain recombines TRBV6-1 with TRBJ2-3; D is ambiguous. Between the trimmed V and J ends, which lost 6 bases and 0 bases, there was a span of 13 bases. This CDR3 spans 15 amino acids. Per the germline V gene, CDR1 is MNHNS and CDR2 is SASEGT. The CDR3 here is CASSLRRQSTDTQYF. CDR3 bases: TGTGCCAGCAGCCTGAGGCGCCAGAGCACAGATACGCAGTATTTT.

V is TRBV11-2 and J is TRBJ2-7; 13 bases line up with TRBD2. V lost 6 bases, J lost 7 bases, and 9 bases stayed unmatched. CDR3 length: 15 residues. From germline, CDR1 is SGHAT and CDR2 FQNNGV. The CDR3 protein is CASSSLAGGPGEQYF. CDR3 sequence (DNA): TGTGCCAGCAGTTCACTAGCGGGGGGGCCGGGAGAGCAGTACTTC.

There are a few counts of this clone. The chain joins TRBV20-1 to TRBJ2-7; D might be TRBD1 (5 bases). The CDR3 extends over 11 amino acids. Germline V lookup: CDR1 DFQATT, CDR2 SNEGSKA (reference sequence). Trimming removed 3 bases from V and 9 bases from J, with 12 bases in between. This CDR3 is CSASTGYRQYF. Written as DNA, the CDR3 is TGCAGTGCTAGTACAGGTTATAGGCAGTACTTC.

The CDR3 reads CASSFGLAVVTQYF. The DNA for the CDR3 is TGTGCCAGCAGCTTCGGGCTAGCGGTTGTTACGCAGTATTTT. The V and J genes are TRBV7-2 and TRBJ2-3; 7 nucleotides agree with TRBD2. This CDR3 has 14 amino acids. CDR1 is SGHTA, CDR2 FQGNSA, per germline. V lost 3 bases, J lost 8 bases, and 8 bases stayed unmatched.

This chain connects TRBV10-3 to TRBJ2-1; no definite D call. V was clipped by 1 base and J by 7 bases, with 11 bases between them. The CDR3 has 14 residues. Germline CDR1 is ENHRY and CDR2 is SYGVKD. The CDR3 sequence: CAISELAVENEQFF. In DNA form, the CDR3 reads TGTGCCATCAGTGAGTTAGCAGTAGAGAATGAGCAGTTCTTC.

V gene TRBV2 combines with J gene TRBJ1-1; D remains unclear. The germline V gene encodes CDR1 SNHLY and CDR2 FYNNEI. V was pared by 3 bases and J by 1 base, with 9 bases between. There are 14 residues in the CDR3. The CDR3 reads CASSDWRPNTEAFF. The CDR3 DNA reads TGTGCCAGCAGTGATTGGCGGCCGAACACTGAAGCTTTCTTT.

The gene calls are TRBV19 and TRBJ2-7; the match to TRBD2 covers 8 bases. Trimming cost V 6 bases and J 2 bases; bases outside gene matches: 6. Germline V gene sequence: CDR1 LNHDA, CDR2 SQIVND (reference sequence). This CDR3 region has 14 residues. The CDR3: CASRSGAGAYEQYF. The CDR3 DNA reads as TGTGCCAGTAGGTCCGGAGCGGGGGCCTACGAGCAGTACTTC.

The V gene is TRBV14, the J gene TRBJ1-1; maybe TRBD1 (5 bases). The CDR3 length is 14 residues. The V end was cut by 4 bases, the J end by 4 bases, with 13 bases between. Looked up from germline, CDR1 is SGHDN and CDR2 is FVKESK. The CDR3 DNA is TGTGCCAGCAGCCCAAGACAGCAGATCACTGAAGCTTTCTTT. It is translated as CASSPRQQITEAFF. Drawing the rest from reference TRBV14 and TRBJ1-1, the complete variable domain is EAGVTQFPSHSVIEKGQTVTLRCDPISGHDNLYWYRRVMGKEIKFLLHFVKESKQDESGMPNNRFLAERTGGTYSTLKVQPAELEDSGVYFCASSPRQQITEAFFGQGTRLTVV.

This clone was detected a few times. The chain uses TRBV19 and TRBJ2-2, with TRBD1 matching 11 bases. The CDR3 sequence is 16 residues long. The V gene end was trimmed by 3 bases and the J gene end by 8 bases; junction bases not matched to a gene: 8. Germline V lookup: CDR1 LNHDA, CDR2 SQIVND (reference sequence). The CDR3 protein is CASSIEDRGRDGELFF. Written as DNA, the CDR3 is TGTGCCAGTAGTATTGAGGACAGGGGGCGCGATGGGGAGCTGTTTTTT.